This TCR beta chain was recovered during a study of T cell clonotyping in hematopoietic cell transplantation (dated by TCRdb to the early 2020s). Regarding the complete study: Pretransplant samples from recipients were collected after cytoreduction. A total of more than 130 blood samples were collected in the study from approximately 34 consecutive transplant recipients and their related donors. Patients were recruited between September 2015 and January 2017 and followed until September 2020 or death. Study-wide findings and limitations: Inverse Simpson Index values from donors and from recipients before transplant predicted broader TCR repertoire diversity after transplant. After transplant, TCR diversity in recipients dropped, and pathologically expanded clonotypes increased progressively from day 30 to day 180. Only a small fraction of recipient repertoires overlapped donor repertoires, with over 97% appearing de novo at the given depth. Sample size was limited, and cells were not sorted, so CD4 and CD8 repertoire contributions could not be separated.

The label giving this sample's time point can be read as: recipient sample about 28 days before transplant, after cytoreduction. Blood samples were obtained from recipients approximately 28 days before transplant and at days 30, 100 and 180 after transplant. Nuclei Lysis Solution was used to extract genomic DNA from fresh or cryopreserved unfractionated peripheral blood mononuclear cells. The germline V end is reduced by 7 bases and the J end by 3 bases; junction bases left unmatched: 10. Sequences SQVTM (CDR1) and ANQGSEA (CDR2) are obtained from the germline V gene. The CDR3 runs 14 residues from the cysteine to the phenylalanine. Of all the DNA, just the CDR3 is kept, 42 bases in frame from base 1. As concerns this clone: Its antigen has not been determined. Base-call qualities are not available, and no considerably larger clone is one nucleotide away.

With the immunoSEQ assay, which is a bias-controlled multiplex PCR relying on V- and J-specific primers, TCR beta CDR3 regions were amplified from genomic DNA. In a second PCR step, the CDR3 amplicons were tagged with a proprietary barcode plus Illumina adapter sequences. CDR3 libraries were sequenced on an Illumina MiSeq instrument. The original methods were these. immunoSEQ Analyzer 3.0 was used for export and quality control, with R Bioconductor and Immunarch used for downstream analyses. Repertoire metrics were calculated using only productive rearrangements within the normalized downsampled data set. In the normalized cohort, clonotypes with more than 5 templates were defined as pathologically expanded. The Inverse Simpson Index was used to measure repertoire diversity. The non-normalized data set was used for CMV-specificity analyses so that all clonotypes could be captured. Sourced from immuneACCESS, this table was stored by TCRdb with only in-frame sequences that have V and J called. A share of the clones is absent; for the studies checked, an unresolved V gene accounts for under half, and the remainder has no known explanation. V and J calls and clone size are copied from that table; D and trimming were computed from the DNA. This sample is represented by about 36,000 clones; 85% to 95% of them were singletons. The top ten clones comprise around 1.6% of the sample.

The rearrangement joined TRBV29-1 to TRBJ2-3; TRBD1 matches 7 bases in the middle. Sequenced material: peripheral blood mononuclear cells, taken before stem cell transplant. The receptor was derived from a man aged 40-55 years with chronic myeloid leukemia. Some clones in this sample may be carry-over from other donors' samples. CDR3 protein: CSATGVVSTDTQYF. In nucleotides, the sequence is TGCAGCGCTACAGGGGTTGTTAGTACAGATACGCAGTATTTT.